The 9 T cell receptor beta chains presented below share a single source sample, sequenced in a study of identical twins. TCRdb passed the 5' RACE reads through MiXCR, listing each CDR3 protein once. Found here are under 900,000 distinct CDR3 sequences, around an eighth of them singletons; the top ten hold around 1.5%. These data were likewise used in another study, on yellow fever vaccine responses in identical twins.

Sequencing input: PBMCs. These receptors all stem from a woman aged 18-35 years in good health.

V usage is TRBV20-1 and J usage is TRBJ1-1; perhaps TRBD1 as D (6 bases). V lost 0 bases to trimming and J lost 1 base, with 12 bases between them. Germline CDR1 reads DFQATT; CDR2 reads SNEGSKA (reference sequence). This CDR3 region has 15 residues. The CDR3 region has the DNA TGCAGTGCTAGAGAGCTTCGGGGGGCGAACACTGAAGCTTTCTTT. Translation gives CSARELRGANTEAFF.

A few counts support this clonotype. V and J are TRBV2 and TRBJ2-1; either TRBD1 or TRBD2 may fit D (5 bases each). Germline CDR1 is SNHLY and CDR2 is FYNNEI. The CDR3 length is 13 residues. Deletions cut 6 bases from V and 8 bases from J, with 14 bases between. The CDR3 coding sequence is TGTGCCAGCAGGGGGGTAGTTTCTCATGAGCAGTTCTTC. It is translated as CASRGVVSHEQFF. Drawing the rest from reference TRBV2 and TRBJ2-1, the complete variable domain is EPEVTQTPSHQVTQMGQEVILRCVPISNHLYFYWYRQILGQKVEFLVSFYNNEISEKSEIFDDQFSVERPDGSNFTLKIRSTKLEDSAMYFCASRGVVSHEQFFGPGTRLTVL.

The rearrangement links TRBV12-3 or TRBV12-4 to TRBJ2-2; 8 bases map to TRBD2. The CDR3 extends over 15 amino acids. Trimming removed 4 bases from V and 3 bases from J; junction bases left unmatched: 4. CDR3 in amino acids: CASSYGTSYTGELFF. In DNA form, the CDR3 reads TGTGCCAGCAGTTACGGGACTAGTTACACCGGGGAGCTGTTTTTT.

The chain links TRBV6-2 or TRBV6-3 to TRBJ2-7; weak D call: TRBD2 (6 bases). Trimming pared 2 bases from V and 7 bases from J, leaving 21 bases between. This CDR3 spans 16 amino acids. CDR1 is MNHEY, CDR2 SVGEGT, per germline. This CDR3 is CASSYAGLPSYVEQYF. The CDR3 DNA reads TGTGCCAGCAGTTACGCGGGACTCCCCTCCTACGTTGAGCAGTACTTC.

The chain links TRBV29-1 to TRBJ1-1; 7 nucleotides align to TRBD1. Trimming took 7 bases from V and 8 from J; bases not matched to a gene: 4. The CDR3 length is 10 residues. Germline values: CDR1 SQVTM, CDR2 ANQGSEA. In DNA form, the CDR3 reads TGCAGCGGCAAACAGGGGGAAGCTTTCTTT. This encodes CSGKQGEAFF. Based on the CDR3 plus reference TRBV29-1 and TRBJ1-1, the full variable domain is SAVISQKPSRDICQRGTSLTIQCQVDSQVTMMFWYRQQPGQSLTLIATANQGSEATYESGFVIDKFPISRPNLTFSTLTVSNMSPEDSSIYLCSGKQGEAFFGQGTRLTVV.

The rearrangement links TRBV21-1 to TRBJ1-4; TRBD1, the table's D call, was not compared with the DNA. TRBV21-1 is noted as a pseudogene. The CDR3 has 15 amino acids. The CDR3 coding sequence is TGTGCCAGCAGCAAAGCGGGACAGGTTAATGAAAAACTGTTTTTT. Encoded protein: CASSKAGQVNEKLFF.

The rearrangement links TRBV5-1 to TRBJ2-2; D is uncertain. V shed 5 bases and J shed 0 bases, with 11 bases lying between them. This CDR3 comprises 15 residues. Germline V CDR1 and CDR2: SGHRS, YFSETQ. The CDR3 DNA reads as TGCGCCAGCAGAACTGCATTCGCGAACACCGGGGAGCTGTTTTTT. Translated: CASRTAFANTGELFF.

This clonotype was detected only a few times. This chain uses TRBV24-1 with TRBJ2-1; D is tentatively TRBD1 or TRBD2 (6 bases each). Germline CDR1 KGHDR, CDR2 SFDVKD. This CDR3 comprises 15 residues. V was trimmed by 10 bases and J by 0 bases, leaving 15 bases between them. Written as DNA, the CDR3 is TGTGCCACAGCTGGAGGGGGTCACTCCTACAATGAGCAGTTCTTC. It encodes CATAGGGHSYNEQFF.

This chain connects TRBV12-3 or TRBV12-4 to TRBJ2-1, with D maybe TRBD2 (6 bases). The CDR3 sequence is 15 residues long. Trimming pared 3 bases from V and 4 bases from J, leaving 13 bases between. The CDR3 region is CASSLTSFSYNEQFF. In DNA form, the CDR3 reads TGTGCCAGCAGTTTGACTAGTTTTTCTTACAATGAGCAGTTCTTC.